This TCR beta chain was recorded in a study of blood T cell repertoires in COVID-19. Study context: From T cells, B-cell-depleted T cells, or PBMCs came the material, which was cDNA or gDNA.

The germline gives CDR1 MDHEN, CDR2 SYDVKM. CDR3 length: 14 amino acids. With 2 bases removed from V and 10 bases from J, the gap between germline ends came to 14 bases. Assay used: immunoSEQ multiplex PCR; TCRdb lists only in-frame clones, some missing. The sample lists 250,000 to 350,000 clones; around 88% were seen once. The Seattle patients joined while their infection was active and were tracked longitudinally afterward. The receptor was derived from a woman in her seventies with COVID-19, enrolled during active disease. Source material: peripheral blood. The rearrangement uses TRBV28 and TRBJ1-4; no firm D call. This CDR3 reads CASSLPTGEGKLFF. DNA for the CDR3: TGTGCCAGCAGTTTACCGACTGGGGAGGGAAAACTGTTTTTT.